The clone carrying this TCR beta chain was counted between two and nine times. Its antigen is unidentified. It was with a sample-barcoded 5' primer and a J-beta primer mix that a second PCR of roughly 7 to 12 cycles was run. TCRdb re-called the 5' RACE reads through MiXCR, storing one row per CDR3 protein. The sample holds approximately 800,000 distinct CDR3 sequences; 55% to 65% are singletons and the top ten take 28%. The data were obtained in a study of blood T cells in healthy people across ages. The CDR3 is 16 amino acids. The junction had 12 bases not matched to a gene; V was cut back by 5 bases and J by 7 bases. Study-level findings and limits: Leaving the PBMCs unsorted stopped any conclusive comparison of naive versus antigen-experienced cells. Observed TCR beta diversity per million T cells went down as age went up. This fall followed a roughly linear course with age.

The sequence was collected from a man aged 25 to 45 in good health. The chain has TRBV12-3 or TRBV12-4 and TRBJ2-5; TRBD2 agrees at 11 bases. Source material: blood. CDR3 sequence reads: CASSPTSGGVRGTQYF. The DNA for the CDR3 is TGTGCCAGCAGTCCCACTAGCGGGGGAGTCCGGGGGACCCAGTACTTC.